The rows below give T cell receptor beta chains drawn from one sample of a study of T-cell reconstitution after alpha-beta-depleted transplantation in children. TCRdb ran MiXCR on the PCR reads and lists one entry per CDR3 protein. The data contain about 540,000 distinct CDR3 sequences, more than 20% of them singletons. Source: PBMCs, taken before TCRalphabeta/CD19-depleted stem cell transplant. These receptors all stem from a boy under two years old with Wiskott-Aldrich syndrome, due to receive a stem cell transplant. Both conserved end residues are part of each CDR3. Each record gives: V gene, clone size, J gene, D gene, CDR3 protein, CDR3 DNA. A D gene is named only where the DNA matches it firmly. Rows may omit the clone size; those that give it use once, few, many or a size class.

V: TRBV14; size: .; J: TRBJ2-5; D: .; CDR3: CASSQAPRGRGQETQYF; DNA: TGTGCCAGCAGCCAAGCTCCAAGGGGCAGGGGACAAGAGACCCAGTACTTC
V: TRBV29-1; size: few; J: TRBJ2-3; D: .; CDR3: CSVAGIADTQYF; DNA: TGCAGCGTTGCCGGGATTGCGGATACGCAGTATTTT
V: TRBV6-1; size: few; J: TRBJ1-1; D: .; CDR3: CASSNGRGTEAFF; DNA: TGTGCCAGCAGCAACGGTAGGGGCACTGAAGCTTTCTTT
V: TRBV12-3/TRBV12-4; size: .; J: TRBJ2-1; D: .; CDR3: CASSGTGAYNDQFF; DNA: TGTGCCAGCAGTGGGACTGGGGCCTACAATGACCAGTTCTTC
V: TRBV25-1; size: few; J: TRBJ2-1; D: .; CDR3: CASSEAGLYNEQFF; DNA: TGTGCCAGCAGTGAGGCGGGTCTATACAATGAGCAGTTCTTC
V: TRBV10-3; size: .; J: TRBJ2-1; D: TRBD2; CDR3: CAIRPLAGGPNEQFF; DNA: TGTGCCATCAGACCACTAGCGGGAGGGCCGAATGAGCAGTTCTTC
V: TRBV3-1; size: .; J: TRBJ2-6; D: .; CDR3: CASSQDAGSGANVLTF; DNA: TGTGCCAGCAGCCAAGATGCAGGGTCTGGGGCCAACGTCCTGACTTTC
V: TRBV5-1; size: .; J: TRBJ2-1; D: TRBD1; CDR3: CASSTGTVYNEQFF; DNA: TGCGCCAGCAGCACCGGGACAGTCTACAATGAGCAGTTCTTC
V: TRBV27; size: few; J: TRBJ2-5; D: .; CDR3: CASTPGGALHQETQYF; DNA: TGTGCCAGCACCCCAGGGGGGGCGCTCCACCAAGAGACCCAGTACTTC
V: TRBV28; size: few; J: TRBJ1-3; D: TRBD1; CDR3: CASSTTGGRGNTIYF; DNA: TGTGCCAGCAGCACCACAGGGGGCCGGGGAAACACCATATATTTT
V: TRBV29-1; size: .; J: TRBJ2-1; D: TRBD2; CDR3: CSAGGGLAGDEQFF; DNA: TGCAGCGCCGGAGGGGGACTAGCCGGCGATGAGCAGTTCTTC
V: TRBV5-1; size: .; J: TRBJ2-1; D: .; CDR3: CASTDTREQFF; DNA: TGCGCCAGCACCGACACACGCGAGCAGTTCTTC
V: TRBV3-1; size: .; J: TRBJ1-5; D: .; CDR3: CASSQMGIQPQHF; DNA: TGTGCCAGCAGCCAAATGGGAATACAGCCCCAGCATTTT
V: TRBV27; size: .; J: TRBJ1-6; D: TRBD1; CDR3: CASSPTGNNSPLHF; DNA: TGTGCCAGCAGTCCGACAGGGAACAATTCACCCCTCCACTTT
V: TRBV6-5; size: .; J: TRBJ1-4; D: TRBD1; CDR3: CASSYTRDRREKLFF; DNA: TGTGCCAGCAGTTACACCCGGGACAGGAGGGAAAAACTGTTTTTT
V: TRBV9; size: .; J: TRBJ2-3; D: .; CDR3: CASSVGGLAADTQYF; DNA: TGTGCCAGCAGCGTAGGGGGGCTAGCAGCGGATACGCAGTATTTT
V: TRBV9; size: .; J: TRBJ2-2; D: TRBD1; CDR3: CASSLLAGQGNTGELFF; DNA: TGTGCCAGCAGCCTCCTGGCGGGACAGGGGAACACCGGGGAGCTGTTTTTT
V: TRBV12-3/TRBV12-4; size: .; J: TRBJ2-2; D: TRBD1; CDR3: CASSPTGFGELFF; DNA: TGTGCCAGCAGTCCGACAGGGTTCGGGGAGCTGTTTTTT
V: TRBV24-1; size: .; J: TRBJ2-1; D: TRBD2; CDR3: CATSDSSGLYNEQFF; DNA: TGTGCCACCAGTGATTCTAGCGGGCTTTACAATGAGCAGTTCTTC
V: TRBV7-7; size: .; J: TRBJ2-5; D: TRBD2; CDR3: CASSLRFSGRAYETQYF; DNA: TGTGCCAGCAGCTTAAGGTTTAGCGGGAGGGCCTACGAGACCCAGTACTTC
V: TRBV20-1; size: few; J: TRBJ2-1; D: TRBD2; CDR3: CSSASGSSYNEQFF; DNA: TGCAGTTCAGCTAGCGGGAGTTCCTACAATGAGCAGTTCTTC
V: TRBV29-1; size: few; J: TRBJ2-2; D: TRBD1; CDR3: CSARDRGRLSGELFF; DNA: TGCAGCGCTCGGGACAGGGGGCGATTATCCGGGGAGCTGTTTTTT
V: TRBV5-1; size: .; J: TRBJ1-5; D: .; CDR3: CASSLGVSNQPQHF; DNA: TGCGCCAGCAGCTTGGGAGTTAGCAATCAGCCCCAGCATTTT
V: TRBV30; size: .; J: TRBJ2-7; D: .; CDR3: CAWSVGARLLYEQYF; DNA: TGTGCCTGGAGTGTAGGGGCTCGACTACTCTACGAGCAGTACTTC
V: TRBV7-8; size: few; J: TRBJ2-3; D: TRBD2; CDR3: CASSRFLQTSSRTDTQYF; DNA: TGTGCCAGCAGCCGATTTCTACAGACTAGCAGCCGCACAGATACGCAGTATTTT
V: TRBV19; size: few; J: TRBJ2-2; D: .; CDR3: CASSTTVTGELFF; DNA: TGTGCCAGTAGTACGACAGTGACCGGGGAGCTGTTTTTT
V: TRBV6-6; size: .; J: TRBJ2-7; D: .; CDR3: CASRDGLYEQYF; DNA: TGTGCCAGCAGAGACGGACTATACGAGCAGTACTTC
V: TRBV20-1; size: few; J: TRBJ2-1; D: .; CDR3: CSATSLATYNEQFF; DNA: TGCAGTGCCACTTCACTCGCGACCTACAATGAGCAGTTCTTC
V: TRBV6-5; size: .; J: TRBJ2-1; D: .; CDR3: CASSSIHGEQFF; DNA: TGTGCCAGCAGTTCGATTCACGGTGAGCAGTTCTTC
V: TRBV7-9; size: many; J: TRBJ1-1; D: .; CDR3: CASSVGNTEAFF; DNA: TGTGCCAGCAGCGTGGGGAACACTGAAGCTTTCTTT
V: TRBV10-3; size: few; J: TRBJ2-1; D: .; CDR3: CAISGAGTRDEQFF; DNA: TGTGCCATCAGTGGGGCGGGGACCAGGGATGAGCAGTTCTTC
V: TRBV6-5; size: few; J: TRBJ2-1; D: .; CDR3: CASSYSEGFGEQFF; DNA: TGTGCCAGCAGTTACTCTGAGGGGTTCGGGGAGCAGTTCTTC
V: TRBV29-1; size: few; J: TRBJ2-2; D: .; CDR3: CSVDREGTGELFF; DNA: TGCAGCGTTGACAGGGAAGGAACCGGGGAGCTGTTTTTT
V: TRBV24-1; size: .; J: TRBJ1-2; D: .; CDR3: CATSDRDVYGYTF; DNA: TGTGCCACCAGTGATCGGGACGTCTATGGCTACACCTTC
V: TRBV7-2; size: .; J: TRBJ2-4; D: .; CDR3: CASSSSISLAKNIQYF; DNA: TGTGCCAGCAGCAGCTCGATTAGTCTAGCCAAAAACATTCAGTACTTC
V: TRBV9; size: many; J: TRBJ2-1; D: .; CDR3: CASSVGYNEQFF; DNA: TGTGCCAGCAGCGTAGGATACAATGAGCAGTTCTTC
V: TRBV20-1; size: few; J: TRBJ2-7; D: .; CDR3: CSARAEQYF; DNA: TGCAGTGCTAGAGCCGAGCAGTACTTC
V: TRBV10-3; size: few; J: TRBJ2-7; D: TRBD2; CDR3: CAVSEGGSTYEQYF; DNA: TGTGCCGTCAGTGAAGGCGGGAGCACCTACGAGCAGTACTTC
V: TRBV10-1; size: .; J: TRBJ2-7; D: TRBD1; CDR3: CASPGTVLYEQYF; DNA: TGCGCCAGCCCGGGGACAGTTCTCTACGAGCAGTACTTC
V: TRBV5-1; size: .; J: TRBJ2-1; D: .; CDR3: CATMVGAGIYNEQFF; DNA: TGCGCCACCATGGTAGGGGCGGGCATCTACAATGAGCAGTTCTTC
V: TRBV20-1; size: .; J: TRBJ1-1; D: .; CDR3: CSASPGPNTEAFF; DNA: TGCAGTGCTAGCCCGGGGCCGAACACTGAAGCTTTCTTT
V: TRBV28; size: .; J: TRBJ2-5; D: .; CDR3: CASSSQRDSIQETQYF; DNA: TGTGCCAGCAGTTCTCAGCGGGACAGCATCCAAGAGACCCAGTACTTC
V: TRBV11-2; size: .; J: TRBJ2-1; D: TRBD2; CDR3: CASSPGTSAVLGYNEQFF; DNA: TGTGCCAGCAGCCCCGGGACTAGCGCCGTCCTGGGCTACAATGAGCAGTTCTTC
V: TRBV28; size: .; J: TRBJ2-2; D: .; CDR3: CASSWDTNTGELFF; DNA: TGTGCCAGCAGTTGGGACACGAACACCGGGGAGCTGTTTTTT
V: TRBV7-2; size: few; J: TRBJ1-2; D: .; CDR3: CASSLSYYGYTF; DNA: TGTGCCAGCAGCTTAAGTTACTATGGCTACACCTTC
V: TRBV5-1; size: .; J: TRBJ2-7; D: .; CDR3: CASSQGYLYEQYF; DNA: TGCGCCAGCAGCCAGGGGTACCTCTACGAGCAGTACTTC
V: TRBV24-1; size: .; J: TRBJ2-7; D: TRBD2; CDR3: CATSETGGEQYF; DNA: TGTGCCACCAGTGAAACGGGGGGCGAGCAGTACTTC
V: TRBV5-1; size: few; J: TRBJ1-5; D: .; CDR3: CASSLGVGVPPQHF; DNA: TGCGCCAGCAGCCTTGGCGTCGGGGTGCCGCCCCAGCATTTT
V: TRBV29-1; size: once; J: TRBJ2-5; D: .; CDR3: CSVEEMRGQETQYF; DNA: TGCAGCGTTGAAGAAATGAGGGGTCAAGAGACCCAGTACTTC
V: TRBV10-3; size: .; J: TRBJ2-1; D: TRBD2; CDR3: CAIKRAGVLNEQFF; DNA: TGTGCCATCAAACGGGCGGGAGTCTTGAATGAGCAGTTCTTC
V: TRBV12-5; size: .; J: TRBJ2-3; D: TRBD1; CDR3: CASAQGQGADTQYF; DNA: TGTGCTAGTGCCCAAGGGCAGGGGGCAGATACGCAGTATTTT
V: TRBV2; size: .; J: TRBJ2-2; D: .; CDR3: CASSGRRANTGELFF; DNA: TGTGCCAGCAGTGGGCGGAGGGCCAACACCGGGGAGCTGTTTTTT
V: TRBV20-1; size: few; J: TRBJ2-7; D: .; CDR3: CSARFPTTAGPSYEQYF; DNA: TGCAGTGCTAGGTTCCCCACCACAGCGGGCCCCTCCTACGAGCAGTACTTC
V: TRBV5-1; size: .; J: TRBJ2-7; D: .; CDR3: CASSLVVESYEQYF; DNA: TGCGCCAGCAGCTTGGTCGTAGAATCCTACGAGCAGTACTTC